Sequencing of this T cell receptor (beta chain) was carried out in a study of cytomegalovirus exposure and HLA in healthy donors. On this clone: Its specificity is unknown.

Whole-study findings and limits: When analyzed later, a missense DCLRE1C variant was found to be linked to TCR beta V- and J-gene trimming. Reportedly, cytomegalovirus status was diagnosed with high sensitivity and specificity.

60 Vbeta and 13 Jbeta primers were used in PCR. The assay was immunoSEQ multiplex PCR, and TCRdb's table has in-frame clones only and misses some. The data contain over 150,000 clones, 60% to 75% of them seen just once; the ten biggest clones take up around 2.8%. Trimming shortened V by 5 bases and J by 4 bases, and 8 bases separated the two germline ends. The germline V gene encodes CDR1 MGHDK and CDR2 SYGVNS. CDR3 length: 12 residues. The TCR comes from a young man in good health and CMV-seronegative. Material: PBMCs. V is TRBV25-1 and J is TRBJ1-1; D is possibly TRBD1 (6 bases). The CDR3 DNA follows: TGTGCCAGCAGTATAGGGGGCACTGAAGCTTTCTTT. It encodes CASSIGGTEAFF.